These 5 T cell receptor beta chains came from one sample sequenced in a study of blood T cell repertoires in COVID-19. Profiled with immunoSEQ multiplex PCR; TCRdb holds only in-frame clones, not every one. This table holds approximately 460,000 clones, roughly 89% found once. Material for sequencing was peripheral blood. The source of these receptors is a man aged 18 to 29 with COVID-19, enrolled during active disease.

CDR3 nucleotides: TGTGCCAGCAGTTCTCCGACAGGGTGGCCCACCGGGGAGCTGTTTTTT. As protein: CASSSPTGWPTGELFF. V is TRBV11-2 and J is TRBJ2-2, with 7 bases matching TRBD1. The germline gives CDR1 SGHAT, CDR2 FQNNGV. Trimming cost V 6 bases and J 4 bases; bases outside gene matches: 11. This CDR3 is 16 amino acids long.

The V gene is TRBV30, the J gene TRBJ2-1; 8 bases match TRBD2. The V gene's germline CDR1 is GTSNPN and CDR2 SVGIG (reference sequence). This CDR3 comprises 13 residues. The trim removed 5 bases at V and 7 bases at J, leaving 7 bases unmatched. The CDR3 loop is CAWEVERGNEQFF. The CDR3 coding sequence is TGTGCCTGGGAAGTGGAGCGGGGGAATGAGCAGTTCTTC.

This chain connects TRBV13 to TRBJ2-7; 8 bases map to TRBD2. J gave up 3 bases and V 8 bases, and 3 bases lay outside the gene matches. The CDR3 totals 12 residues. Germline values: CDR1 PRHDT, CDR2 FYEKMQ (reference sequence). The CDR3 DNA sequence: TGTGCCAGCTCGACTAGCGACTACGAGCAGTACTTC. This translates into CASSTSDYEQYF. Full variable domain (missing parts from reference TRBV13 and TRBJ2-7): AAGVIQSPRHLIKEKRETATLKCYPIPRHDTVYWYQQGPGQDPQFLISFYEKMQSDKGSIPDRFSAQQFSDYHSELNMSSLELGDSALYFCASSTSDYEQYFGPGTRLTVT.

CDR3 in DNA: TGTGCCAGCAGCTTGGCGGGAGGGTGGAATGAGCAGTTCTTC. This codes for CASSLAGGWNEQFF. The V gene is TRBV7-9, the J gene TRBJ2-1; 9 nucleotides line up with TRBD2. CDR3 size: 14 residues. With 3 bases clipped from V and 7 bases from J, the junction kept 4 bases outside the gene matches. Per germline, CDR1 SEHNR and CDR2 FQNEAQ (reference sequence).

The chain employs TRBV3-1 (or the pseudogene TRBV3-2) and TRBJ2-6; 7 bases are a match to TRBD2. The CDR3 has 19 residues. With V trimmed by 4 bases and J by 0 bases, 12 bases remained unmatched. Germline loops: CDR1 LGHDT, CDR2 YNNKEL (reference sequence). CDR3 nucleotide sequence: TGTGCCAGCAGCCCGCGACTAGCCACAACCTCCTCTGGGGCCAACGTCCTGACTTTC. Protein sequence: CASSPRLATTSSGANVLTF.